This T cell receptor beta chain derives from a study of tumor-infiltrating lymphocytes in primary liver carcinoma. Background on the study: Treatment of the patients' primary liver carcinoma consisted of surgical resection. Study results and limitations: Top-250-clone fractions were significantly higher in tumors than in blood (p = 0.039). Whereas tumor region pairs overlapped more, tumor-adjacent and tumor-blood pairs overlapped less.

Total RNA amounting to around 450 ng was the source from which TCR beta cDNA was made with a constant-region primer. A slightly modified ARM-PCR protocol with three nested multiplex PCR rounds produced these TCR beta libraries. Running roughly 10 cycles apiece, the first two PCR rounds relied on TRBV1-TRBV30 forward primers together with a C-beta reverse primer. TCRdb independently ran MiXCR on the multiplex PCR reads; one entry per CDR3 protein. In the table there are approximately 300,000 distinct CDR3 sequences, about 60% of which are singletons. The authors took blood RNA from unsorted whole blood and also extracted germline DNA. On this clonotype itself: Its cognate antigen is unknown.

Germline CDR1 and CDR2: SGHAT and FQNNGV. The CDR3 is 14 residues long. V dropped 1 base and J dropped 6 bases, with 10 bases sitting between them. The TCR comes from a man aged 40-55 years with primary liver carcinoma and hepatitis B virus infection. The sequencing sample was made of peripheral blood. The chain employs TRBV11-2 and TRBJ2-1; D gene unclear. The CDR3 DNA is TGTGCCAGCAGCTTAGTATACTGGAGCAATGAGCAGTTCTTC. Amino acids: CASSLVYWSNEQFF. The whole variable domain, remainder taken from reference TRBV11-2 and TRBJ2-1, is EAGVAQSPRYKIIEKRQSVAFWCNPISGHATLYWYQQILGQGPKLLIQFQNNGVVDDSQLPKDRFSAERLKGVDSTLKIQPAKLEDSAVYLCASSLVYWSNEQFFGPGTRLTVL.